The 23 T cell receptor beta chains listed next were all sequenced from one sample in a study of T cells in Graves' hyperthyroidism and ophthalmopathy. Amplified regions were TCR beta CDR3 sequences from RNA transcripts. The HTBI set primed first-round TCR CDR3 RT-PCR. One entry per CDR3 protein, called by TCRdb with MiXCR from the multiplex PCR reads. The sample consists of over 650,000 distinct CDR3 sequences, approximately 16% of them appearing once. Sequencing input: blood. These TCRs come from a man younger than 35 with Graves' hyperthyroidism.

This clonotype was detected many times. The chain couples TRBV28 to TRBJ2-7, with a tentative D call TRBD1 (5 bases). The V end lost 5 bases, the J end lost 4 bases, and 18 bases lay between the germline ends. The CDR3 extends over 15 amino acids. The germline gives CDR1 MDHEN, CDR2 SYDVKM. The CDR3 region is CASSPPRTTGYEQYF. The CDR3 DNA is TGTGCCAGCAGTCCCCCTCGGACAACCGGATACGAGCAGTACTTC. Full variable domain (remainder filled in from reference TRBV28 and TRBJ2-7): DVKVTQSSRYLVKRTGEKVFLECVQDMDHENMFWYRQDPGLGLRLIYFSYDVKMKEKGDIPEGYSVSREKKERFSLILESASTNQTSMYLCASSPPRTTGYEQYFGPGTRLTVT.

There are a few counts of this clonotype. The CDR3 DNA reads as TGCAGTGCTTCTACGCTCCAACGGGGATACTTC. It is translated as CSASTLQRGYF. V gene TRBV20-1 combines with J gene TRBJ2-7; D possibly corresponds to TRBD2 (5 bases). The CDR3 has 11 amino acids. Germline V gene lookup returns CDR1 DFQATT and CDR2 SNEGSKA (reference sequence). The V and J ends lost 5 bases and 13 bases respectively, with 18 bases between them.

This chain joins TRBV2 and TRBJ1-3, with D unresolved. Trimming removed 4 bases from V and 2 bases from J, with 15 bases in between. Germline V CDR1 and CDR2: SNHLY, FYNNEI. CDR3 length: 16 amino acids. The CDR3 loop reads CASSAGRYRAGNTIYF. The CDR3 DNA sequence: TGTGCCAGCAGTGCCGGGAGGTACCGGGCTGGAAACACCATATATTTT.

This clonotype was recorded at least ten times. The chain is built from TRBV2 and TRBJ2-3; 13 bases map to TRBD2. After removal of 6 bases from V and 5 bases from J, the junction contained 8 bases not matched to a gene. In germline, CDR1 is SNHLY, CDR2 FYNNEI. The CDR3 length is 16 residues. Written as DNA, the CDR3 is TGTGCCAGCAGCCCACTAGCGGGAGGGCCGATAGATACGCAGTATTTT. It yields the protein CASSPLAGGPIDTQYF.

This clonotype showed up many times. The V and J genes are TRBV12-3 or TRBV12-4 and TRBJ2-7; D not resolved. Trimming removed 2 bases from V and 3 bases from J, with 8 bases in between. There are 13 residues in the CDR3. The CDR3 region is CASSLTIGYEQYF. In nucleotides, the CDR3 is TGTGCCAGCAGTTTAACGATCGGCTACGAGCAGTACTTC.

In regard to this clonotype: The conserved phenylalanine or tryptophan is not found at the CDR3 terminus, so this likely reflects a read error. This rearrangement joins TRBV10-3 to TRBJ1-1; D remains unclear. Trimming shortened V by 10 bases and J by 0 bases, and 18 bases separated the two germline ends. The CDR3 is made up of 15 amino acids. Per the germline V gene, CDR1 is ENHRY and CDR2 is SYGVKD. Here the CDR3 DNA reads TGTGCCACGGGCCCACTTCAATCTATGAACACTGAAGCTTTCTCT. It encodes CATGPLQSMNTEAFS.

The chain has TRBV24-1 and TRBJ2-1; a possible D gene is TRBD2 (7 bases). The CDR3 loop spans 14 amino acids. V shed 4 bases and J shed 9 bases, with 15 bases lying between them. From germline, CDR1 is KGHDR and CDR2 SFDVKD. Written as DNA, the CDR3 is TGTGCCACCAGTGAGGGGGGGAGGGGGTTTGAGCAGTTCTTC. Encoded protein: CATSEGGRGFEQFF.

The chain employs TRBV20-1 and TRBJ2-7; D remains ambiguous. The germline CDR1 and CDR2 sequences are DFQATT and SNEGSKA (reference sequence). The V and J ends lost 4 bases and 7 bases respectively, with 11 bases between them. The CDR3 is 11 amino acids. The CDR3 loop is CSAIVTAEQYF. The CDR3 DNA is TGCAGTGCTATTGTCACAGCAGAGCAGTACTTC.

This chain uses TRBV27 with TRBJ1-1; D is unclear. Germline loops: CDR1 MNHEY, CDR2 SMNVEV (reference sequence). V gave up 4 bases and J gave up 0 bases, with 12 bases separating them. The CDR3 length is 15 residues. The CDR3 sequence: CASSSGRNLNTEAFF. CDR3 bases: TGTGCCAGCAGTTCCGGGAGAAATCTGAACACTGAAGCTTTCTTT.

The chain carries TRBV24-1 and TRBJ2-1; 9 bases match TRBD2. V gave up 10 bases and J gave up 1 base; unmatched junction bases: 19. Germline assignment: CDR1 KGHDR and CDR2 SFDVKD. The CDR3 is 19 amino acids. The CDR3 DNA reads as TGTGCCACAAAGGAGGTCGGGGATCTTCTAGCGGGATCCTACAATGAGCAGTTCTTC. This translates into CATKEVGDLLAGSYNEQFF.

This chain's CDR3 is CATRKGAVGPYEQYF. Written as DNA, the CDR3 is TGTGCCACCAGAAAGGGTGCGGTGGGGCCCTACGAGCAGTACTTC. The rearrangement links TRBV28 to TRBJ2-7; D perhaps matches TRBD1 (5 bases). The V end was cut by 10 bases, the J end by 2 bases, with 21 bases between. Germline assignment: CDR1 MDHEN and CDR2 SYDVKM. The CDR3 is 15 amino acids.

The chain joins TRBV3-1 to TRBJ1-6; no reliable D call. The CDR3 is 14 residues long. V shed 1 base and J shed 10 bases, with 11 bases lying between them. CDR1 is LGHDT and CDR2 is YNNKEL in the germline V gene (reference sequence). Here the CDR3 reads CASSQGGSYSPLHF. CDR3 nucleotide sequence: TGTGCCAGCAGCCAAGGGGGATCCTACTCACCCCTCCACTTT.

About this clonotype itself: Without the conserved terminal phenylalanine or tryptophan, this CDR3 likely stems from a read error. This chain links TRBV18 with TRBJ2-7; D gene unclear. Trimming removed 0 bases from V and 2 bases from J, with 17 bases in between. CDR1 is KGHSH and CDR2 is LQKENI in the germline V gene. CDR3 length: 17 amino acids. The CDR3 coding sequence is TGTGCCAGCTCACCACCGCCCCAGCGTTTAAGGACCTACGAGCAGTACCTC. Translation: CASSPPPQRLRTYEQYL.

This clonotype has a count of ten or more. This sequence joins TRBV12-3 or TRBV12-4 and TRBJ2-1; 9 positions agree with TRBD2. The CDR3 loop spans 16 amino acids. With 5 bases clipped from V and 0 bases from J, the junction kept 5 bases outside the gene matches. As DNA, the CDR3 is TGTGCCAGCAGTCTCCTAGCGGGGTACTCCTACAATGAGCAGTTCTTC. It yields the protein CASSLLAGYSYNEQFF.

The V gene is TRBV29-1, the J gene TRBJ2-7; maybe TRBD1 (7 bases). The V end lost 4 bases, the J end lost 2 bases, and 12 bases lay between the germline ends. CDR1 is SQVTM and CDR2 is ANQGSEA in the germline V gene. The CDR3 totals 13 residues. CDR3 region: CSVGGGGTYEQYF. The DNA of the CDR3 is TGCAGCGTTGGTGGAGGGGGCACCTACGAGCAGTACTTC.

The chain is built from TRBV29-1 and TRBJ2-7, with 7 bases identical to TRBD1. From germline, CDR1 is SQVTM and CDR2 ANQGSEA. Trimming at V came to 4 bases and at J to 0 bases, leaving 6 bases not matched to a gene. The CDR3 is made up of 14 amino acids. The chain's CDR3 is CSVVYSGGSYEQYF. In nucleotides, the CDR3 is TGCAGCGTTGTTTACTCAGGGGGCTCCTACGAGCAGTACTTC.

V gene TRBV20-1 combines with J gene TRBJ2-3; 10 bases line up with TRBD2. Germline lookup yields CDR1 DFQATT and CDR2 SNEGSKA (reference sequence). V shed 0 bases, J shed 5 bases, and the junction held 8 bases outside the gene matches. The CDR3 runs to 16 residues. The CDR3 nucleotides are TGCAGTGCTAGAGATTGGCTAGCGGGAGAGGAAGATACGCAGTATTTT. Protein product: CSARDWLAGEEDTQYF.

The V gene is TRBV5-1, the J gene TRBJ1-3, with unresolved D. Germline lookup yields CDR1 SGHRS and CDR2 YFSETQ. The CDR3 length is 16 residues. V was clipped by 4 bases and J by 0 bases, with 14 bases between them. Here the CDR3 reads CASSPGQSFSGNTIYF. The DNA for the CDR3 is TGCGCCAGCAGCCCGGGTCAGTCTTTCTCTGGAAACACCATATATTTT.

This clonotype was recorded many times. The CDR3 is CASSFSGRALDNEQFF. CDR3 nucleotides: TGTGCCAGCAGCTTTAGCGGGAGGGCCCTTGACAATGAGCAGTTCTTC. The chain links TRBV7-2 to TRBJ2-1; 11 bases match TRBD2. From germline, CDR1 is SGHTA and CDR2 FQGNSA. This CDR3 is 16 amino acids long. J was trimmed by 5 bases and V by 3 bases; bases with no gene match: 6.

There are many counts of this clonotype. The J gene is TRBJ2-1, the V gene TRBV12-3 or TRBV12-4; no clear D. The germline V and J ends were trimmed by 5 bases and 10 bases, with 18 bases remaining between them. The CDR3 is made up of 14 amino acids. In nucleotides, the CDR3 is TGTGCCAGCAGTCCCGCTATAAAGGTTTGGGAGCAGTTCTTC. Residues: CASSPAIKVWEQFF.

The rearrangement joins TRBV20-1 to TRBJ1-2; D is ambiguous. CDR1 is DFQATT and CDR2 is SNEGSKA in the germline V gene (reference sequence). This CDR3 comprises 11 residues. The V end lost 0 bases, the J end lost 8 bases, and 7 bases lay between the germline ends. Written as DNA, the CDR3 is TGCAGTGCTAGAGATTCCCACGGCTACACCTTC. It is translated as CSARDSHGYTF.

This clonotype was recorded at least ten times. The V and J genes are TRBV12-3 or TRBV12-4 and TRBJ2-7; the D is unclear. The CDR3 spans 13 residues. Trimming left V 6 bases short and J 5 bases short, with 14 bases between. In nucleotides, the CDR3 is TGTGCCAGCAGCGCTCTTCTGGGGAACGAGCAGTACTTC. Amino acid sequence: CASSALLGNEQYF.

The chain has TRBV10-3 and TRBJ1-2; 7 bases agree with TRBD1. The V and J ends lost 4 bases and 6 bases, in that order; junction bases with no gene match: 5. The CDR3 runs to 13 residues. In germline, CDR1 is ENHRY, CDR2 SYGVKD. CDR3: CAISGTGTNGYTF. CDR3 nucleotide sequence: TGTGCCATCAGTGGGACAGGAACTAATGGCTACACCTTC.